This T cell receptor (beta chain) was captured in a study of cytomegalovirus exposure and HLA in healthy donors (dated by TCRdb to between 2016 and 2019). In the study overall: According to an earlier analysis of around 600 of the donors, about 179 million T cells yielded 100 million or so unique TCR beta sequences and approximately 300 Gb of sequence data. A separate validation cohort of more than 100 different subjects was used in addition to the roughly 720-subject first cohort. A later genetic analysis used genome-wide SNP genotypes for about 60% of the 666 donors, treating that subset as a discovery cohort. HLA typing covered class I and class II loci at four-digit resolution. The study used immunosequencing to profile the T cell repertoires of approximately 630 subjects and linked those repertoires to cytomegalovirus serostatus. Typing coverage differed by locus: A, B, C, DRB1 and DQB1 were typed in roughly 620-630 donors, DQA1 in around 500, DPA1 in around 600, and DPB1 in just under 490. In the later analysis, no new phenotypic data were used to find candidate immune exposures; instead, reliance was placed on TCR beta sequences and their occurrence across donors. Every repertoire in the discovery cohort had been generated on one and the same sequencing platform. Of the roughly 410 genotyped donors, roughly 76% were placed in the genetic ancestry cluster associated with self-reported Caucasian donors. Among a few hundred genotyped donors of the cohort, an average of about 240,000 unique TCR beta nucleotide sequences were sequenced per donor, around a sixth of them non-productive. In a later analysis, previously published TCR beta repertoires from 550 to 750 donors were re-analyzed and high-resolution HLA genotyping was added so that TCR occurrence patterns could be studied. Four to six DR-DQ haplotypes were handled as single units for association and clustering, since linkage in the cohort was strong. Donor age, sex, ethnicity and CMV serostatus were compiled alongside the repertoire data. To predict cytomegalovirus infection status, the study brought together high-throughput TCR immunosequencing, statistical association of individual TCRs with disease status, and machine learning. An earlier analysis of around 540 of the donors applied high-throughput TCR beta sequencing to assess whether each TCR beta V gene segment acted as functional or pseudogenic. Around 300 gigabases of sequencing data and 70 million to 85 million unique TCR sequences were included in an early release covering around 650 HLA-typed donors. The study aimed to test whether cataloging public T cell receptors could reveal signatures of past pathogen exposure. The investigation overall reported the following: Because HLA typing was missing for some donors at each locus, association tests included only the typed subset. For the cohort, immune exposure information was limited to CMV serostatus. A further reported finding was that TCR beta sequences accurately predicted the HLA-A and HLA-B alleles for most subjects in the first cohort. It was suggested by the authors that the approach could potentially be generalized to other disease states and immunological phenotypes. A cluster of highly shared sequence variants was judged likely to be a technical artifact of the sequencing pipeline. Cytomegalovirus status was reported to be diagnosed by the classifier with high specificity and sensitivity in both the original and validation cohorts. Assigning TCR associations to individual alleles was difficult when HLA alleles, especially DR and DQ, strongly co-occurred. Broadly in line with IMGT annotations, most TCR beta V segments showed up in productive rearrangements about 90% or about 30% of the time in an earlier analysis of around 600 of the donors. Specific HLA alleles were associated with over 15,000 TCR beta sequences at a false discovery rate of 0.05 in a later analysis. In a later analysis, HLA-associated TCR beta chains were found to be more clonally expanded and to have lower generation probabilities than equally common non-associated chains. V-gene and J-gene trimming of TCR beta chains was associated with a missense DCLRE1C variant in a later genetic analysis, and the association was replicated in an independent cohort. This cohort had only TCR beta chains sequenced, and the lack of alpha or paired-chain data limited which features could be detected. Linkage disequilibrium might explain the correlated functional status among segregating V segments, but an unknown experimental factor could not be ruled out. Because counts were too low, some 17 rarely observed V segments, including chromosome 9 orphons, were left out of the earlier analysis of over 550 of the donors. In the study, around 150 TCR beta chains were listed as associated with cytomegalovirus. In a later analysis, most CMV-associated TCR beta chains were found to appear HLA-restricted, with HLA associations seemingly driven largely by CMV exposure. In vitro tests confirmed that a few of the cytomegalovirus-associated TCR beta chains recognize cytomegalovirus antigens. According to a later analysis, TCR association rates differed among HLA loci, with DRB1 alleles showing the most associated TCRs and HLA-C alleles showing the fewest. A later genetic analysis reported fewer N-insertions in productive TCRs among donors in an Asian-associated ancestry cluster than the approximately 700-donor mean. A later analysis reported that several top co-occurrence clusters appeared linked to parvovirus B19, influenza, CMV and Epstein-Barr virus. Most TCR sequences were observed very rarely across donors, whereas some public TCRs were present in many individuals. Sequencing depth was assumed to be roughly uniform across donors in the presence/absence analyses, though that assumption may not hold.

In total, fewer than 750 healthy bone marrow donors made up the cohort. At the time of sampling, every cohort member was nominally healthy, though immune exposures that went unrecorded were likely present. The donor was CMV seronegative and belonged to the group of over 300 seronegative cohort members. A peripheral blood sample was provided by each donor, and peripheral blood mononuclear cells were used for TCR beta sequencing. Genomic DNA extraction from the blood cell samples was performed with the Qiagen DNeasy Blood Extraction Kit. Worth noting for this clone: Its antigen specificity is not known. No base qualities exist here, and no much larger clone lies one base off it.

Library method: the immunoSEQ multiplex PCR assay. The multiplex PCR relied on a mix of 60 forward primers for TCR Vbeta segments and 13 reverse primers for TCR Jbeta segments. Amplification of the CDR3 region of rearranged TCR beta genes was performed with a multiplex PCR assay on genomic DNA. On the Illumina HiSeq System, the amplified TCR beta libraries were sequenced as 87-base-pair reads. The paper's processing steps were these. A later analysis counted 75 million to 100 million unique TCR beta chains across the 600 to 850 repertoires, and some 11 million of these chains were shared by at least two donors. Raw reads were error-corrected and collapsed into unique sequences by a nearest-neighbor algorithm in which closely related sequences were merged to remove PCR and sequencing errors. To assign V, D and J gene segments, CDR3 sequences were aligned to IMGT reference sequences. For a sequence to be retained, at least a six-nucleotide match to both a V gene segment and a J gene segment was required. Rearrangements were called productive when the CDR3 lacked stop codons and stayed in frame with V and J; all others were non-productive. CDR3 was defined according to IMGT convention as the region running from the second conserved V-encoded cysteine to the conserved J-encoded phenylalanine. Sequences without an unambiguous match to a single V gene segment were excluded from the earlier analysis of about 630 of the donors. An earlier analysis of 450 to 650 of the donors called V segments functional above 56.7% productive rearrangements and segregating when the between-donor standard deviation exceeded 5%. A statistical classification framework was built to diagnose cytomegalovirus status from the catalog of TCR beta chain sequences. A later analysis assigned V and J genes by comparing TCR nucleotide sequences with IMGT/GENE-DB human TR gene sequences. In a later analysis, CDR3 sequences and most-parsimonious VDJ recombination scenarios were assigned using the TCRdist pipeline. In a later analysis, each TCR beta chain was defined by its CDR3 amino acid sequence together with its V-gene family, and reads lacking a unique V-gene family were excluded. In a later analysis, several hundred highly shared, low-generation-probability nucleotide sequences were removed to address suspected cross-contamination and a sequencing artifact. In a later analysis, a clonal expansion index for each public chain was calculated from normalized within-repertoire ranks of inferred template counts. In a later analysis, generation probabilities were computed using a VDJ recombination model fitted to out-of-frame rearrangements, and the results were checked against IGoR. Hypergeometric tests were used in a later analysis to score TCR-TCR, TCR-HLA and TCR-CMV co-occurrence, with a repertoire-size bias correction applied to the TCR pairs. False discovery rates were estimated in a later analysis by permuting HLA or CMV assignments 20 times. In a later analysis, co-occurring TCRs were grouped with DBSCAN, and TCRdist sequence similarity was added when clustering was performed within HLA-allele-positive subsets. Repertoires with fewer than 30,000 or more than 120,000 public chains were left out of co-occurrence clustering, as were five repertoires with anomalous nucleotide sharing. TCRdb re-hosts the immuneACCESS table, in-frame sequences only. Its copies lack some clones; in the studies checked, an unresolved V gene accounts for under half of them, and the cause for the rest is not known. That table gives V, J and clone size, and the DNA gave D and trimming. The table for this sample lists approximately 150,000 clones; over 60% of them were counted only once. Roughly 2.1% of the sample is taken by the ten largest.

The clonotype comes from a man in his forties in good health and CMV-seronegative. Sequenced: PBMCs.

The CDR3 reads as follows: CASSLLREGSNQPQHF. The DNA sequence is TGTGCCAGCAGTTTACTCAGGGAGGGGAGCAATCAGCCCCAGCATTTT. The sequence is built from TRBV6-6 and TRBJ1-5; perhaps TRBD1 is the D gene, with 5 bases matching. Relative to germline, V is 4 bases shorter and J is 1 base shorter, with 14 bases between their ends. Sequences MNHNY (CDR1) and SVGAGI (CDR2) are obtained from the germline V gene (reference sequence). The CDR3 sequence holds 16 residues, the cysteine and phenylalanine included. The read is trimmed to its CDR3 DNA, 48 bases read in frame from base 1.